The TCR beta chain described here comes from a study of blood T cell repertoires in COVID-19. How the authors handled the data: Amplification with reference gene primers provided the estimates of nucleated cell counts. Using immunoSEQ multiplex PCR, the repertoire was profiled, and TCRdb retains in-frame clones only, with some absent. D and trimming were read from the DNA, whereas the V and J calls and clone size are those reported in that table. This repertoire shows more than 110,000 clones, 65% to 80% found once; its top ten account for approximately 3.5%. The germline V gene encodes CDR1 MNHNS and CDR2 SASEGT. The CDR3 has 15 amino acids. V lost 5 bases and J lost 9, with 20 bases in between.

The V call is TRBV6-1, the J call TRBJ2-1; D may be TRBD2 (6 bases). The sequenced material came from peripheral blood. This clonotype was sampled from a man aged 55 to 69 with acute or convalescent COVID-19. In DNA form, the CDR3 reads TGTGCCAGCAGTCCCCGGGAGCGGGTGTGGGGTGAGCAGTTCTTC. Translation gives CASSPRERVWGEQFF.